A selection of T cell receptor beta chains follows, all from one sample in a study of cytomegalovirus exposure and HLA in healthy donors. Only in-frame clones appear in the TCRdb table, and some are missing; sequencing was by immunoSEQ multiplex PCR. The sample lists about 230,000 clones; roughly 84% were seen once. The specimen was PBMCs. Receptors were obtained from a human donor in good health. Both conserved end residues are part of each CDR3. Fields, in order: clone size, J gene, V gene, D gene, CDR3 DNA, CDR3 protein. D genes are given only for firm matches. Only part of the rows carry a size: once, few, many, or a class if the clone is expanded.

>.|TRBJ1-4|TRBV30|.
TGTGCCTGGAGCTCAGGGGTTTGGGGTGAAAAACTGTTTTTT
CAWSSGVWGEKLFF
>.|TRBJ2-7|TRBV7-2|TRBD1
TGTGCCAGCAGCACAACGAACGAGGACAGGGGAAGTCGGGCCTACGAGCAGTACTTC
CASSTTNEDRGSRAYEQYF
>.|TRBJ1-4|TRBV4-3|TRBD1
TGCGCCAGCAGCCCCGACGACAGGGATAATGAAAAACTGTTTTTT
CASSPDDRDNEKLFF
>.|TRBJ2-1|TRBV9|TRBD2
TGTGCCAGCAGCAAGCGGGAGGATTCCTACAATGAGCAGTTCTTC
CASSKREDSYNEQFF
>.|TRBJ2-7|TRBV21-1|.
TGTGCCAGCAGCCAAATAGGCAGGGGCGTGGGGGAGCAGTACTTC
CASSQIGRGVGEQYF
>.|TRBJ2-7|TRBV30|TRBD2
TGTGCCTGGAGAGGGACTAGCGGGGTCCTGGAGCAGTACTTC
CAWRGTSGVLEQYF
>.|TRBJ2-3|TRBV2|TRBD2
TGTGCCACCATCCCGGGAGGGACTAGCGGGACAGATACGCAGTATTTT
CATIPGGTSGTDTQYF
>.|TRBJ2-7|TRBV23-1|.
TGCGCCGTGGGGGGAATCCTAGCAAGGAACGAGCAGTACTTC
CAVGGILARNEQYF
>.|TRBJ2-7|TRBV4-1|.
TGCGCCAGCAGCCAGTACCTCGGGGTGGGTCCCAAGACCGAGCAGTACTTC
CASSQYLGVGPKTEQYF
>few|TRBJ2-3|TRBV15|.
TGTGCCACCACTAGAAAGGGAGCGAGCACAGATACGCAGTATTTT
CATTRKGASTDTQYF
>.|TRBJ2-3|TRBV28|TRBD1
TGTGCCATCGAGGCCCAGACAGGGGGGGCCACAGATACGCAGTATTTT
CAIEAQTGGATDTQYF
>many|TRBJ1-3|TRBV21-1|.
TGTGCCAGCAGCGGACAGGGGGGAAGAAACACCATATATTTT
CASSGQGGRNTIYF
>once|TRBJ1-5|TRBV2|TRBD1
TGTGCCAGCAGTGCAAGAACAGGGGCGCAACCCCAGCATTTT
CASSARTGAQPQHF
>.|TRBJ2-7|TRBV5-1|TRBD2
TGCGCCAGCAGCTCGGGACTAGCGGGTGACTACGAGCAGTACTTC
CASSSGLAGDYEQYF
>.|TRBJ1-2|TRBV23-1|.
TGCGCCAGCTCCGGAGAGGTACATGGCTACACCTTC
CASSGEVHGYTF
>.|TRBJ2-1|TRBV7-9|.
TGTGCCAGCAGTCGGGAAGGGCCGGATTACAATGAGCAGTTCTTC
CASSREGPDYNEQFF
>.|TRBJ2-7|TRBV9|.
TGTGCCAGCAGCGTTTCGCGGAATAGCTCCTACGAGCAGTACTTC
CASSVSRNSSYEQYF
>.|TRBJ2-3|TRBV19|TRBD2
TGTGCCAGTAGAGCGGGAGGGCCCTTGAGTACGCAGTATTTT
CASRAGGPLSTQYF
>once|TRBJ2-3|TRBV4-2|.
TGTGCCAGCAGCCAAGTCACTCAGGGTCGGCGCACAGATACGCAGTATTTT
CASSQVTQGRRTDTQYF
>.|TRBJ1-5|TRBV2|.
TGTGCCAGCAGTCGAGGGAGCAATCAGCCCCAGCATTTT
CASSRGSNQPQHF
>.|TRBJ2-7|TRBV11-2|.
TGTGCCAGCAGCTTAGGGGTTAGCGGAGTCTACGAGCAGTACTTC
CASSLGVSGVYEQYF
>.|TRBJ1-5|TRBV19|.
TGTGCCAGTAGTATGAAGGGGGTAGGGGATCAGCCCCAGCATTTT
CASSMKGVGDQPQHF
>.|TRBJ2-1|TRBV5-1|.
TGCGCCAGCAGCTTGGTGGGGGGGGGCCCGGGATTGAATGAGCAGTTCTTC
CASSLVGGGPGLNEQFF
>.|TRBJ2-7|TRBV11-2|TRBD2
TGTGCCAGCAGCTTACGTGGTAGTAGCGGGAGGGCCTACGAGCAGTACTTC
CASSLRGSSGRAYEQYF
>.|TRBJ1-2|TRBV18|.
TGTGCCAGCCTCCCGAGCGCGAACTATGGCTACACCTTC
CASLPSANYGYTF
>.|TRBJ2-2|TRBV7-9|.
TGTGCCAGCAGCTTAGTAGTGGCACTAGCCAACACCGGGGAGCTGTTTTTT
CASSLVVALANTGELFF
>.|TRBJ2-1|TRBV11-3|TRBD2
TGTGCCAGCAGCTTAGGGACTAGCGGGAGCTCACTGGATGAGCAGTTCTTC
CASSLGTSGSSLDEQFF
>.|TRBJ2-3|TRBV11-2|TRBD1
TGTGCCAGCAGTGACAGGGCGATGGGGGATACGCAGTATTTT
CASSDRAMGDTQYF
>.|TRBJ1-4|TRBV19|.
TGTGCCAGTAGTATTCCACCAGATGAAAAACTGTTTTTT
CASSIPPDEKLFF